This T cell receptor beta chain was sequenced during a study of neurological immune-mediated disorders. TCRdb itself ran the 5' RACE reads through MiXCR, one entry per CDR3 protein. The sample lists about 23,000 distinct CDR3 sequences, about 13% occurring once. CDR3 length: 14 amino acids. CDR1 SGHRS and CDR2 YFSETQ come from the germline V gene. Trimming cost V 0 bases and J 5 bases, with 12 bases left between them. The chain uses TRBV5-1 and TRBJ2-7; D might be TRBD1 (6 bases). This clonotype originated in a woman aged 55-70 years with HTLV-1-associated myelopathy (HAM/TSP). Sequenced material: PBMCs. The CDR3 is CASSLEQGWDEQYF. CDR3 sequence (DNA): TGCGCCAGCAGCTTGGAACAGGGCTGGGACGAGCAGTACTTC.